These 11 T cell receptor beta chains came from one sample sequenced in a study of T cell clonality in common variable immunodeficiency. The antigens of these receptors remain unknown. TCRdb's table, derived via immunoSEQ multiplex PCR, lists solely in-frame clones and lacks some. The sample has about 28,000 clones, none seen only once. Points from the study as a whole: Fewer deletions and N-nucleotide insertions were reportedly seen in common variable immunodeficiency TCR beta sequences.

Sequencing used peripheral blood mononuclear cells. The receptors come from a human donor with common variable immunodeficiency.

This clone has a handful of counts. The sequence runs out 3 residues before the end of the CDR3; the remainder is reconstructed from the germline J gene. The chain joins TRBV6-4 to TRBJ1-1, with TRBD1 matching over 8 bases. V was pared by 6 bases and J by 5 bases, with 8 bases of the junction left unmatched. Germline CDR1 MRHNA, CDR2 SNTAGT. The CDR3 contains 14 residues. The CDR3 here is CASRPTGATTEAFF. The sequenced part of the CDR3 DNA is TGTGCCAGCAGGCCGACAGGGGCAACGACTGAA.

Points on this clone: The read ends 3 residues before the CDR3 terminus; that terminus is restored from the germline J gene. The genes are TRBV19 and TRBJ2-1; D is possibly TRBD1 (5 bases). In germline, CDR1 is LNHDA, CDR2 SQIVND (reference sequence). Trimming stripped 3 bases from V and 1 base from J, with 19 bases between. The CDR3 covers 18 residues. CDR3 sequence reads: CASSIGQGFPSSYNEQFF. CDR3 DNA, as far as it was read: TGTGCCAGTAGTATTGGGCAGGGTTTTCCGTCATCCTACAATGAG.

This clone was recorded many times. The read stops 3 residues short of the end of the CDR3; the missing end is completed from the germline J gene. The J gene is TRBJ2-4, the V gene TRBV18; maybe TRBD1 (6 bases). Between the trimmed V and J ends, which lost 1 base and 6 bases, there was a span of 19 bases. There are 17 residues in the CDR3. Looked up from germline, CDR1 is KGHSH and CDR2 is LQKENI. Partial CDR3 DNA: TGTGCCAGCTCACCACAGACACAGGGTATTGGTGGAAACATT. It encodes CASSPQTQGIGGNI. The entire CDR3 sequence reads CASSPQTQGIGGNIQYF.

On this clone: The CDR3 end is not reached by the read, which stops 3 residues before it; the germline J gene fills it in. This chain links TRBV7-2 with TRBJ2-5; 9 bases fit TRBD1. The CDR3 runs 16 residues. The germline V gene has CDR1 SGHTA and CDR2 FQGNSA. J gave up 6 bases and V 0 bases, and 8 bases lay outside the gene matches. Partial CDR3 DNA: TGTGCCAGCAGCTTAGCGGGACAGGGTATCGCAAAGACC. This codes for CASSLAGQGIAKT. The CDR3 in full is CASSLAGQGIAKTQYF.

On this clone itself: The read ends 3 residues shy of where the CDR3 ends; the end is completed using the germline J gene. The chain employs TRBV20-1 and TRBJ1-2, with 9 positions matching TRBD1. The germline CDR1 and CDR2 sequences are DFQATT and SNEGSKA (reference sequence). V lost 0 bases and J lost 5; bases outside the gene matches: 10. The CDR3 is 16 amino acids. CDR3 bases read: TGCAGTGCTAGAGACGGGACAGGGAGCGAGAGATATGGC. Translated: CSARDGTGSERYG. The whole CDR3 sequence is CSARDGTGSERYGYTF.

This clone was seen ten or more times. Read sequence stops 3 residues before the CDR3 end, and the germline J gene provides the missing end. The chain links TRBV19 to TRBJ1-6; D is perhaps TRBD1 (5 bases). Trimming stripped 3 bases from V and 7 bases from J, with 13 bases between. The germline CDR1 and CDR2 sequences are LNHDA and SQIVND (reference sequence). The length of the CDR3 is 15 residues. CDR3 protein: CASSIRPGKNSPLHF. The CDR3 bases that were read are TGTGCCAGTAGTATCCGACCAGGGAAGAATTCACCC.

In this sample, this clone turned up many times. The read gets to within 3 residues of the CDR3 end, and the germline J gene fills in the rest. V and J are TRBV29-1 and TRBJ1-1; possible D gene TRBD1, 6 bases. The V and J ends lost 4 bases and 5 bases respectively, with 17 bases between them. CDR3 size: 14 residues. Germline CDR1 is SQVTM and CDR2 is ANQGSEA. CDR3 sequence reads: CSVGGGGRGTEAFF. CDR3 bases read: TGCAGCGTTGGAGGGGGGGGCCGAGGGACTGAA.

This clone occurred a few times. Read sequence stops 3 residues before the CDR3 end, and the germline J gene provides the missing end. This chain connects TRBV2 to TRBJ2-5; D may be TRBD2 (6 bases). CDR1 SNHLY and CDR2 FYNNEI come from the germline V gene. The CDR3 has 15 amino acids. The germline V and J ends were trimmed by 7 bases and 5 bases, with 20 bases remaining between them. CDR3 DNA (partial): TGTGCCAGCACCCGGGACTCAGTATATACGGAGACC. It is translated as CASTRDSVYTET. The CDR3 as a whole reads CASTRDSVYTETQYF.

The table lists this clone with many counts. The CDR3 goes on 3 residues after the read ends, and that part is filled in from the germline J gene. The chain carries TRBV19 and TRBJ1-1; D is unresolved. Per the germline V gene, CDR1 is LNHDA and CDR2 is SQIVND (reference sequence). V lost 6 bases and J 0 bases, leaving 8 bases between the germline ends. The CDR3 contains 13 residues. CDR3 bases read: TGTGCCAGTAGGGTTACAGTGAACACTGAA. It yields the protein CASRVTVNTE. The CDR3 reads in full as CASRVTVNTEAFF. The variable domain in full, with the rest retrieved from reference TRBV19 and TRBJ1-1, is DGGITQSPKYLFRKEGQNVTLSCEQNLNHDAMYWYRQDPGQGLRLIYYSQIVNDFQKGDIAEGYSVSREKKESFPLTVTSAQKNPTAFYLCASRVTVNTEAFFGQGTRLTVV.

This clone was picked up a small number of times. The read halts 3 residues ahead of the CDR3 end, with the missing end drawn from the germline J gene. V and J are TRBV20-1 and TRBJ2-7, with D maybe TRBD1 (5 bases). Germline V gives CDR1 DFQATT, CDR2 SNEGSKA (reference sequence). The CDR3 is made up of 13 amino acids. The V end was cut by 3 bases, the J end by 0 bases, with 9 bases between. CDR3 in amino acids: CSASLGHSYEQYF. The DNA read from the CDR3 is TGCAGTGCTAGTTTGGGGCACTCCTACGAG.

Note on this clone: Coverage ceases 3 residues before the CDR3 finishes, and the germline J gene fills in the end. The V gene is TRBV19, the J gene TRBJ1-2; TRBD1 matches 11 bases. V was pared by 1 base and J by 7 bases, with 5 bases of the junction left unmatched. Germline V gives CDR1 LNHDA, CDR2 SQIVND (reference sequence). The CDR3 totals 15 residues. This CDR3 reads CASSIGTGGAGGYTF. The sequenced CDR3 bases are TGTGCCAGTAGTATAGGGACAGGGGGCGCCGGTGGC.